This TCR beta chain was observed in a study of T cell responses to AZD1222 COVID-19 vaccine. Study-wide points: Donors were largely white British and mainly female; clonal diversity was possibly underestimated. Only a handful of AZD1222 recipients, several in all, had baseline seropositivity.

Sequenced by immunoSEQ multiplex PCR; TCRdb stores in-frame clones only, minus some. The data show more than 150,000 clones, 87% seen once. Second doses at about 4 or about 12 weeks were pooled. This clone occurred once. The antigen is not known. Trimming cost V 0 bases and J 6 bases, with 11 bases left between them. The V gene's germline CDR1 is LGHNA and CDR2 YNFKEQ. CDR3 length equals 15 residues. V usage is TRBV4-2 and J usage is TRBJ1-4; tentative D call: TRBD1 (5 bases). The sample was peripheral blood, taken 28 days after the second AZD1222 dose. The sequence was collected from an adult who received the AZD1222 COVID-19 vaccine. CDR3 residues: CASSQDWGDDEKLFF. The CDR3 nucleotides are TGTGCCAGCAGCCAAGATTGGGGGGACGATGAAAAACTGTTTTTT.